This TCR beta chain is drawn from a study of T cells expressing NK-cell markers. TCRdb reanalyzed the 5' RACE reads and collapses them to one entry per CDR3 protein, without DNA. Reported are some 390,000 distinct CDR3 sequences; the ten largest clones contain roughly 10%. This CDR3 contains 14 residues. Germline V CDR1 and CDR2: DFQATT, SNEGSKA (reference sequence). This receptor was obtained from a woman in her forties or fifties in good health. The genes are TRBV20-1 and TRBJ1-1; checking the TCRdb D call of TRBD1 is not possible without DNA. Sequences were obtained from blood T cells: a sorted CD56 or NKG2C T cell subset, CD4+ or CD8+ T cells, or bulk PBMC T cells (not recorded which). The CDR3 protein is CSALKPGTNTEAFF.